Presented here are 29 T cell receptor beta chains from one specimen sequenced in a study of T cell responses to AZD1222 COVID-19 vaccine. Produced via immunoSEQ multiplex PCR; TCRdb's table is partial and in-frame only. Here the sample spans fewer than 85,000 clones, 70% to 90% being singletons. The specimen comprised peripheral blood, sampled 28 days after the second AZD1222 dose. These receptor sequences come from an adult who received the AZD1222 COVID-19 vaccine.

Of note for this clone: The CDR3 end shows no conserved phenylalanine or tryptophan, and so a read error is likely. The DNA is left out, because the CDR3 cannot be placed on it with certainty; the CDR3 is given as TCRdb lists it. The gene calls are TRBV6-1 and TRBJ1-4. The germline gives CDR1 MNHNS, CDR2 SASEGT. The CDR3 is 8 residues long, ends included. The chain's CDR3 is CASSKKLL.

The chain combines TRBV28 with TRBJ1-3; TRBD1 is a possible D gene (5 bases). Germline V lookup: CDR1 MDHEN, CDR2 SYDVKM. Trimming shortened V by 5 bases and J by 2 bases, and 13 bases separated the two germline ends. This CDR3 contains 15 residues. For the CDR3, the DNA is TGTGCCAGCAGTGTTTTTGGGGGACCTGGAAACACCATATATTTT. As protein: CASSVFGGPGNTIYF. The full variable domain, its missing parts supplied by reference TRBV28 and TRBJ1-3, is DVKVTQSSRYLVKRTGEKVFLECVQDMDHENMFWYRQDPGLGLRLIYFSYDVKMKEKGDIPEGYSVSREKKERFSLILESASTNQTSMYLCASSVFGGPGNTIYFGEGSWLTVV.

V and J are TRBV5-1 and TRBJ1-5; weak D call: TRBD1 (6 bases). V gave up 4 bases and J gave up 1 base, with 12 bases separating them. CDR3 length equals 15 residues. From germline, CDR1 is SGHRS and CDR2 YFSETQ. The CDR3 is CASSEQGGSNQPQHF. DNA of the CDR3: TGCGCCAGCAGCGAACAGGGAGGGAGCAATCAGCCCCAGCATTTT. The full variable domain, completed using reference TRBV5-1 and TRBJ1-5, is KAGVTQTPRYLIKTRGQQVTLSCSPISGHRSVSWYQQTPGQGLQFLFEYFSETQRNKGNFPGRFSGRQFSNSRSEMNVSTLELGDSALYLCASSEQGGSNQPQHFGDGTRLSIL.

The chain uses TRBV7-6 and TRBJ2-2; 7 bases are shared with TRBD2. CDR3 length: 16 amino acids. Germline CDR1 SGHVS, CDR2 FNYEAQ. V was clipped by 0 bases and J by 5 bases; unmatched bases: 6. The chain's CDR3 is CASSLAGGVGTGELFF. Written as DNA, the CDR3 is TGTGCCAGCAGCTTAGCGGGAGGGGTAGGAACCGGGGAGCTGTTTTTT.

The V gene is TRBV5-4, the J gene TRBJ2-1; TRBD2 might be the D (6 bases). Germline lookup yields CDR1 SGHNT and CDR2 YYREEE (reference sequence). This CDR3 spans 17 amino acids. V lost 3 bases, J lost 3 bases, and 19 bases lay in between. This chain's CDR3 is CASSSRRDSGLYNEQFF. CDR3 DNA: TGTGCCAGCAGCTCTCGACGGGATAGCGGCCTCTACAATGAGCAGTTCTTC.

The chain employs TRBV18 and TRBJ1-2; 8 bases line up with TRBD1. CDR3 size: 14 residues. V shed 0 bases, J shed 6 bases, and the junction held 3 bases outside the gene matches. The germline V gene encodes CDR1 KGHSH and CDR2 LQKENI. The CDR3 loop reads CASSPPTGEDGYTF. As DNA, the CDR3 is TGTGCCAGCTCACCACCGACAGGGGAGGATGGCTACACCTTC.

This chain joins TRBV19 and TRBJ2-1; 11 nucleotides align to TRBD2. The CDR3 is 13 residues long. V shed 2 bases and J 10 bases; nucleotides not matched to a gene: 1. Per the germline V gene, CDR1 is LNHDA and CDR2 is SQIVND (reference sequence). CDR3 amino acids: CASSITSGREQFF. In nucleotides, the CDR3 is TGTGCCAGTAGTATAACTAGCGGGAGAGAGCAGTTCTTC.

The V and J genes are TRBV6-2 or TRBV6-3 and TRBJ2-7, with TRBD1 matching over 8 bases. Germline V gene lookup returns CDR1 MNHEY and CDR2 SVGEGT. V shed 4 bases, J shed 2 bases, and the junction held 7 bases outside the gene matches. There are 15 residues in the CDR3. This chain's CDR3 is CASSFNAGQAYEQYF. CDR3 coding DNA: TGTGCCAGCAGTTTCAACGCGGGACAGGCCTACGAGCAGTACTTC.

The chain combines TRBV14 with TRBJ1-1; TRBD1 matches at 8 bases. J lost 6 bases, V lost 2 bases, and 2 bases had no gene match. The CDR3 runs to 13 residues. CDR1 and CDR2 from the germline V gene are SGHDN and FVKESK. CDR3: CASSQWTGPEAFF. CDR3 sequence (DNA): TGTGCCAGCAGCCAATGGACAGGGCCTGAAGCTTTCTTT. Supplemented by reference TRBV14 and TRBJ1-1, the full variable domain reads EAGVTQFPSHSVIEKGQTVTLRCDPISGHDNLYWYRRVMGKEIKFLLHFVKESKQDESGMPNNRFLAERTGGTYSTLKVQPAELEDSGVYFCASSQWTGPEAFFGQGTRLTVV.

The chain has TRBV30 and TRBJ1-1, with D maybe TRBD1 (6 bases). Germline V gene sequence: CDR1 GTSNPN, CDR2 SVGIG (reference sequence). Trimming took off 2 bases at V and 1 base at J, with 17 bases between the two ends. This CDR3 contains 16 residues. CDR3 in amino acids: CAWSPYRVRGNTEAFF. The CDR3 nucleotides read TGTGCCTGGAGTCCGTACAGGGTTCGGGGGAACACTGAAGCTTTCTTT.

The chain recombines TRBV7-6 with TRBJ2-1, with 8 nucleotides matching TRBD2. In germline, CDR1 is SGHVS, CDR2 FNYEAQ. The CDR3 sequence is 16 residues long. V lost 1 base, J lost 6 bases, and 8 bases stayed unmatched. The CDR3, as DNA: TGTGCCAGCAGCTTAGGGGAGCGGGAGTCGGGCAATGAGCAGTTCTTC. It yields the protein CASSLGERESGNEQFF.

This clone turned up a few times. The chain uses TRBV12-3 or TRBV12-4 and TRBJ2-2; D is undetermined. This CDR3 spans 11 amino acids. V lost 1 base and J 14 bases, leaving 8 bases between the germline ends. The CDR3 spells CASSLGTFLFF. The CDR3 nucleotides read TGTGCCAGCAGTTTAGGTACCTTTCTGTTTTTT.

The chain couples TRBV6-5 to TRBJ1-2; weak D call: TRBD1 (5 bases). There are 14 residues in the CDR3. Germline V lookup: CDR1 MNHEY, CDR2 SVGAGI. V lost 8 bases and J lost 3, with 16 bases in between. CDR3 region: CASGFGLGDYGYTF. In nucleotides, the CDR3 is TGTGCCAGCGGGTTTGGGCTGGGGGACTATGGCTACACCTTC.

The V call is TRBV3-1 (or the pseudogene TRBV3-2), the J call TRBJ1-2; 7 nucleotides match TRBD1. J was trimmed by 7 bases and V by 0 bases; bases with no gene match: 14. Germline CDR1 reads LGHDT; CDR2 reads YNNKEL (reference sequence). CDR3 size: 17 residues. The CDR3 loop reads CASSQDPGEDRAGGYTF. The CDR3, as DNA: TGTGCCAGCAGCCAAGATCCGGGGGAAGACAGGGCTGGTGGCTACACCTTC.

J is TRBJ1-5 and V is TRBV2; possibly TRBD1 for D (6 bases). Per germline, CDR1 SNHLY and CDR2 FYNNEI. V dropped 8 bases and J dropped 6 bases, with 11 bases sitting between them. The CDR3 runs to 12 residues. CDR3 in DNA: TGTGCCAGCGGGGGAGGGGGTCAGCCCCAGCATTTT. Translated: CASGGGGQPQHF.

This rearrangement joins TRBV18 to TRBJ1-2; the D gene is possibly TRBD1 (6 bases). The V gene lost 1 base and the J gene lost 2 bases, with 14 bases spanning the gap. Germline V lookup: CDR1 KGHSH, CDR2 LQKENI. The CDR3 sequence is 16 residues long. DNA of the CDR3: TGTGCCAGCTCACCACTGGAAGGGGGGGCCAACTATGGCTACACCTTC. Translation: CASSPLEGGANYGYTF.

This rearrangement joins TRBV7-2 to TRBJ1-1; D is undetermined. The CDR3 consists of 15 residues. The V end lost 4 bases, the J end lost 2 bases, and 14 bases lay between the germline ends. CDR1 is SGHTA, CDR2 FQGNSA, per germline. The CDR3 DNA reads as TGTGCCAGCAGCTCCTCGGGAAACACCAACACTGAAGCTTTCTTT. The encoded protein is CASSSSGNTNTEAFF.

The sample holds a few counts of this clone. V usage is TRBV6-5 and J usage is TRBJ1-2, with D possibly matching TRBD1 (5 bases). The CDR3 spans 14 residues. V shed 4 bases and J shed 3 bases, with 12 bases lying between them. Germline V CDR1 and CDR2: MNHEY, SVGAGI. The CDR3: CASSSWGLYYGYTF. Written as DNA, the CDR3 is TGTGCCAGCAGTTCATGGGGGTTATACTATGGCTACACCTTC.

This chain links TRBV19 with TRBJ2-1; 8 nucleotides align to TRBD2. Trimming removed 5 bases from V and 2 bases from J; junction bases left unmatched: 14. The CDR3 sequence is 18 residues long. Germline lookup yields CDR1 LNHDA and CDR2 SQIVND (reference sequence). The CDR3 nucleotides are TGTGCCAGTAGTTGGGCGCGGAGTAGCGGGATTACCTACAATGAGCAGTTCTTC. Protein sequence: CASSWARSSGITYNEQFF.

The chain uses TRBV6-5 and TRBJ2-1; tentatively, D is TRBD2 (6 bases). Germline CDR1 MNHEY, CDR2 SVGAGI. Trimming stripped 6 bases from V and 4 bases from J, with 13 bases between. The CDR3 has 14 residues. As DNA, the CDR3 is TGTGCCAGCAGCCCCGGGGACTTGTACAATGAGCAGTTCTTC. This encodes CASSPGDLYNEQFF.

This chain links TRBV4-1 with TRBJ1-3, with D possibly being TRBD1 (6 bases). The germline V and J ends were trimmed by 6 bases and 2 bases, with 11 bases remaining between them. This CDR3 contains 14 residues. Germline values: CDR1 MGHRA, CDR2 YSYEKL. The CDR3 DNA reads as TGCGCCAGCAGGGACCAGGGGACTGGAAACACCATATATTTT. Translated, it gives CASRDQGTGNTIYF.

The chain has TRBV19 and TRBJ1-2, with D perhaps matching TRBD1 (6 bases). In germline, CDR1 is LNHDA, CDR2 SQIVND (reference sequence). The germline V and J ends were trimmed by 6 bases and 3 bases, with 8 bases remaining between them. CDR3 length: 12 residues. CDR3 sequence reads: CASRAGDYGYTF. In DNA form, the CDR3 reads TGTGCCAGTAGAGCAGGGGACTATGGCTACACCTTC.

The chain is built from TRBV11-2 and TRBJ2-1; TRBD2 aligns across 8 bases. CDR3 size: 15 residues. Per the germline V gene, CDR1 is SGHAT and CDR2 is FQNNGV. The V and J ends lost 5 bases and 4 bases, in that order; junction bases with no gene match: 7. CDR3 DNA sequence: TGTGCCAGCAGCGACCGGACTAGCAGATACAATGAGCAGTTCTTC. Its translation: CASSDRTSRYNEQFF.

The chain couples TRBV6-6 to TRBJ1-5; D is undetermined. The germline gives CDR1 MNHNY, CDR2 SVGAGI (reference sequence). V lost 2 bases and J lost 9, with 8 bases in between. This CDR3 region has 12 residues. The CDR3 loop is CASSYPERPQHF. CDR3 nucleotides: TGTGCCAGCAGTTACCCCGAGCGGCCCCAGCATTTT.

The rearrangement links TRBV9 to TRBJ2-3, with a tentative D call TRBD1 (6 bases). Deletions cut 3 bases from V and 4 bases from J, with 21 bases between. The CDR3 loop spans 17 amino acids. Per germline, CDR1 SGDLS and CDR2 YYNGEE. Here the CDR3 reads CASSADPGQYKADTQYF. The CDR3 DNA reads as TGTGCCAGCAGCGCAGACCCAGGACAGTACAAGGCAGATACGCAGTATTTT.

The chain employs TRBV18 and TRBJ2-3; 9 nucleotides match TRBD2. From germline, CDR1 is KGHSH and CDR2 LQKENI. With V trimmed by 4 bases and J by 1 base, 9 bases remained unmatched. This CDR3 has 17 residues. This CDR3 reads CASSRPGQREGTDTQYF. CDR3 nucleotide sequence: TGTGCCAGCTCACGACCAGGACAGCGGGAGGGCACAGATACGCAGTATTTT.

The chain carries TRBV6-5 and TRBJ2-7; D is possibly TRBD2 (5 bases). The V end lost 2 bases, the J end lost 3 bases, and 14 bases lay between the germline ends. Germline V gives CDR1 MNHEY, CDR2 SVGAGI. There are 15 residues in the CDR3. The CDR3 DNA sequence: TGTGCCAGCAGTTACGCCCGGGATCCATTCTACGAGCAGTACTTC. Its translation: CASSYARDPFYEQYF.

The chain uses TRBV3-1 (or the pseudogene TRBV3-2) and TRBJ2-1; D gene ambiguous. The CDR3 consists of 13 residues. From germline, CDR1 is LGHDT and CDR2 YNNKEL (reference sequence). V was trimmed by 10 bases and J by 0 bases, leaving 10 bases between them. The CDR3: CATQSRSYNEQFF. The CDR3 DNA follows: TGTGCCACCCAAAGCCGCTCCTACAATGAGCAGTTCTTC.

The genes are TRBV24-1 and TRBJ2-1; TRBD1 matches at 11 bases. The CDR3 is made up of 19 amino acids. With V trimmed by 2 bases and J by 0 bases, 8 bases remained unmatched. Germline values: CDR1 KGHDR, CDR2 SFDVKD. This chain's CDR3 is CATSDSYGTGGSSYNEQFF. CDR3 DNA: TGTGCCACCAGTGATTCGTACGGGACAGGGGGGAGCTCCTACAATGAGCAGTTCTTC.